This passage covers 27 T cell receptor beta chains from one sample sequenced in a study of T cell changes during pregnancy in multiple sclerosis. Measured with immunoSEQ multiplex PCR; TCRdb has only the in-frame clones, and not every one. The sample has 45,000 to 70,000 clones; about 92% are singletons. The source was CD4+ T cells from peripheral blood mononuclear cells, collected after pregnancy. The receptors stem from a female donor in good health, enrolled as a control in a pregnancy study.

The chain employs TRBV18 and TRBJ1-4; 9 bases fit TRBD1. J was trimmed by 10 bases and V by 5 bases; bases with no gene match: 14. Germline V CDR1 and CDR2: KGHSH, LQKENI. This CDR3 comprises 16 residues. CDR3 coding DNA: TGTGCCAGCTCAGCTCCGGGACAGGGAGAAATAGGAAAACTGTTTTTT. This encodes CASSAPGQGEIGKLFF.

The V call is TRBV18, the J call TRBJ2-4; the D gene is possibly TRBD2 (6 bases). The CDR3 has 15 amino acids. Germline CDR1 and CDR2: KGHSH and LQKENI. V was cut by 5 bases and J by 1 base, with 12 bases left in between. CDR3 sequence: CASSTDRGAKNIQYF. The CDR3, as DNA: TGTGCCAGCTCAACGGACCGGGGGGCCAAAAACATTCAGTACTTC.

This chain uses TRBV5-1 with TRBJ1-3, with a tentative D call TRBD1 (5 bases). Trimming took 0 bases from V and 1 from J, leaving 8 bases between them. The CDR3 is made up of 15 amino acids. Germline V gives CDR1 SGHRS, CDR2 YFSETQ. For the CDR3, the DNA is TGCGCCAGCAGCTTGGAAGCAGGGTCTGGAAACACCATATATTTT. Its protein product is CASSLEAGSGNTIYF.

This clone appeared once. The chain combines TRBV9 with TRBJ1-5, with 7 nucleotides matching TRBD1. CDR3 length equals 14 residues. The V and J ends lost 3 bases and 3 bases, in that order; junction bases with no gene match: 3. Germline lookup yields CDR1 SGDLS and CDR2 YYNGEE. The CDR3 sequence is CASSAGQLNQPQHF. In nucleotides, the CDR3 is TGTGCCAGCAGCGCGGGACAGCTCAATCAGCCCCAGCATTTT.

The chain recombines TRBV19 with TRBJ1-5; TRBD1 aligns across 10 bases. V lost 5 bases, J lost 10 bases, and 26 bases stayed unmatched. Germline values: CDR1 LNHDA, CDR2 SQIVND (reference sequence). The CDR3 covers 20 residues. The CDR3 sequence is CASSPPGEGQGVRNQRPQHF. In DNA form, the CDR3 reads TGTGCCAGTAGTCCGCCGGGGGAAGGACAGGGGGTACGGAATCAACGCCCCCAGCATTTT.

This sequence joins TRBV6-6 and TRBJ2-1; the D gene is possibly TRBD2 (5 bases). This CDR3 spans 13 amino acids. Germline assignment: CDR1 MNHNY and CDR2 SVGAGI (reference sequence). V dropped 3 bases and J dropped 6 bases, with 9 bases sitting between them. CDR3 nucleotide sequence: TGTGCCAGCAGTTATCGAGGAGGCAATGAGCAGTTCTTC. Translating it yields CASSYRGGNEQFF.

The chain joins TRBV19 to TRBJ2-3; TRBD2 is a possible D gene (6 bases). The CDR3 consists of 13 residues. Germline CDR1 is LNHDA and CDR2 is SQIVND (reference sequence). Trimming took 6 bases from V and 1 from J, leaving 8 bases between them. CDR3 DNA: TGTGCCAGTAGAGAGCGGGGCACAGATACGCAGTATTTT. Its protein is CASRERGTDTQYF.

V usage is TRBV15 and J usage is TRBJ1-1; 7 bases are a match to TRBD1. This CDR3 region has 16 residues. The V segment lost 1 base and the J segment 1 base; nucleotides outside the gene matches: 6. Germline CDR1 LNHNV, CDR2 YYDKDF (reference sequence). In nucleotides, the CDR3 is TGTGCCACCAGCAGAGGAGGGGGCCAGGCGAACACTGAAGCTTTCTTT. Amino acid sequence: CATSRGGGQANTEAFF.

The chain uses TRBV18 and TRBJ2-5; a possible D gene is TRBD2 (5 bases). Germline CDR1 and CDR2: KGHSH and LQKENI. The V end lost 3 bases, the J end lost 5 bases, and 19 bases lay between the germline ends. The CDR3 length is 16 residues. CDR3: CASSPTRGSTGETQYF. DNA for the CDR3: TGTGCCAGCTCACCTACCCGGGGAAGTACGGGGGAGACCCAGTACTTC.

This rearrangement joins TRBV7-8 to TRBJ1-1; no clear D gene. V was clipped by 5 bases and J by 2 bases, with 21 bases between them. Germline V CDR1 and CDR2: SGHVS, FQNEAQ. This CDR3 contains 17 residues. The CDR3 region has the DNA TGTGCCAGCAGCCAAGCAGCTCAGGTGGAGGGAAACACTGAAGCTTTCTTT. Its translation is CASSQAAQVEGNTEAFF.

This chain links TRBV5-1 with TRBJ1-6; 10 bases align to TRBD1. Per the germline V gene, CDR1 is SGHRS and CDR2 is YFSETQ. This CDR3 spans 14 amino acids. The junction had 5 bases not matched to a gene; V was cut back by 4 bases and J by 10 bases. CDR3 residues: CASSPGTGESPLHF. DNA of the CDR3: TGCGCCAGCAGCCCGGGGACAGGGGAATCACCCCTCCACTTT. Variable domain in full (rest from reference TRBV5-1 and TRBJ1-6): KAGVTQTPRYLIKTRGQQVTLSCSPISGHRSVSWYQQTPGQGLQFLFEYFSETQRNKGNFPGRFSGRQFSNSRSEMNVSTLELGDSALYLCASSPGTGESPLHFGNGTRLTVT.

CDR3 DNA: TGTGCCAGCAGTGGAGGGCGCGAGCAGTACTTC. Amino acid sequence: CASSGGREQYF. V gene TRBV2 combines with J gene TRBJ2-7, with TRBD2 as a possible D gene (5 bases). The CDR3 has 11 amino acids. Germline CDR1 reads SNHLY; CDR2 reads FYNNEI. The ends were cut back, 4 bases at V and 6 bases at J, with 7 bases in the middle. The whole variable domain, remainder taken from reference TRBV2 and TRBJ2-7, is EPEVTQTPSHQVTQMGQEVILRCVPISNHLYFYWYRQILGQKVEFLVSFYNNEISEKSEIFDDQFSVERPDGSNFTLKIRSTKLEDSAMYFCASSGGREQYFGPGTRLTVT.

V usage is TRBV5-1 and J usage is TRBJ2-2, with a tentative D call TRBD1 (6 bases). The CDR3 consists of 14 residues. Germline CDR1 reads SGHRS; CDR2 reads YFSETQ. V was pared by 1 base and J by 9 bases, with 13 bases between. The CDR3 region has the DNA TGCGCCAGCAGCTTGATCCAGGGGAGTCGGGAGCTGTTTTTT. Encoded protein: CASSLIQGSRELFF.

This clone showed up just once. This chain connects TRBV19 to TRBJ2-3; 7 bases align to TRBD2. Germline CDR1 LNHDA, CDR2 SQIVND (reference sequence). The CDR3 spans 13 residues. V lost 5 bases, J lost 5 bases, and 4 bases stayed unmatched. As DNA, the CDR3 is TGTGCCAGTAGTCCAGCGGGGTTAGATACGCAGTATTTT. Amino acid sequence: CASSPAGLDTQYF.

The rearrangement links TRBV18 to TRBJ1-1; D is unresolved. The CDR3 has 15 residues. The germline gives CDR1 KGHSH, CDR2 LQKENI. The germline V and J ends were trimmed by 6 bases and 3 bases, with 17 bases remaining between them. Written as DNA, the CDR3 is TGTGCCAGCTCGCCTGGCGCAGCGACGTACACTGAAGCTTTCTTT. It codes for CASSPGAATYTEAFF.

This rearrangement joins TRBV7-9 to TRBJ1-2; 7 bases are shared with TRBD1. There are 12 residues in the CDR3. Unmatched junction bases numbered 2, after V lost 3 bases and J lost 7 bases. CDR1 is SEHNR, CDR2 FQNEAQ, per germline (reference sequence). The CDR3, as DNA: TGTGCCAGCAGCTTTACAGGGGTTGGCTACACCTTC. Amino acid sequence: CASSFTGVGYTF.

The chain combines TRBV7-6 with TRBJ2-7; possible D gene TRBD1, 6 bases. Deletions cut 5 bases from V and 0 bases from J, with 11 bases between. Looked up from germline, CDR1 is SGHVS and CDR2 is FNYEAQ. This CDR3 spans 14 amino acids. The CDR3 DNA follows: TGTGCCAGCAGCCGCGGACAGATCTCCTACGAGCAGTACTTC. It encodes CASSRGQISYEQYF.

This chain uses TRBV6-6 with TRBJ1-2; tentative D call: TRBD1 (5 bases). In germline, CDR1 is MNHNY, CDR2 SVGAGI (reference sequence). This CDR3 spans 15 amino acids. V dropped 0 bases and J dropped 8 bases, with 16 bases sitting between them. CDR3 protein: CASSYSKARVEGYTF. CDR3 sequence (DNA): TGTGCCAGCAGTTACTCGAAGGCCAGGGTGGAGGGCTACACCTTC.

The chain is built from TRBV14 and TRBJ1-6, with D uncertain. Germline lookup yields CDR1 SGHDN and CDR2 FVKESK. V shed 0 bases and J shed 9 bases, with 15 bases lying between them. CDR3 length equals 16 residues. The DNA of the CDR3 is TGTGCCAGCAGCCAAGATAGGAGGAGGGCGGGTTCACCCCTCCACTTT. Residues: CASSQDRRRAGSPLHF.

The CDR3 reads CASSSGQGAYEQYF. CDR3 sequence (DNA): TGTGCCAGCTCATCTGGACAGGGGGCCTACGAGCAGTACTTC. The gene calls are TRBV18 and TRBJ2-7; 10 bases match TRBD1. Germline CDR1 and CDR2: KGHSH and LQKENI. The CDR3 covers 14 residues. V was clipped by 5 bases and J by 2 bases; unmatched bases: 3.

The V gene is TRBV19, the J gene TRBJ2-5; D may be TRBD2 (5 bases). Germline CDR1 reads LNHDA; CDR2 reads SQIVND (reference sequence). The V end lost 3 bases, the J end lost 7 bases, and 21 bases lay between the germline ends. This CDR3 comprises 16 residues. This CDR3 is CASSMALSRSEATQYF. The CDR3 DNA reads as TGTGCCAGTAGTATGGCCCTCTCCAGGTCGGAGGCGACCCAGTACTTC.

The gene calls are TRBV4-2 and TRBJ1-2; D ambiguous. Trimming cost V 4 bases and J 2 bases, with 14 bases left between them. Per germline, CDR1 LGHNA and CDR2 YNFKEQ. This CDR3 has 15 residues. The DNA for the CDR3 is TGTGCCAGCAGCCCTGGCCCTGGAGGAAACTATGGCTACACCTTC. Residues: CASSPGPGGNYGYTF.

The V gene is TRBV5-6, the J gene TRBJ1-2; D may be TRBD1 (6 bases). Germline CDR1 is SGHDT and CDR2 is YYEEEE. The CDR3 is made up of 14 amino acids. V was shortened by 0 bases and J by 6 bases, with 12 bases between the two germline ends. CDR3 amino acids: CASSLDRVAHGYTF. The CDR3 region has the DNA TGTGCCAGCAGCTTGGACAGGGTAGCGCATGGCTACACCTTC.

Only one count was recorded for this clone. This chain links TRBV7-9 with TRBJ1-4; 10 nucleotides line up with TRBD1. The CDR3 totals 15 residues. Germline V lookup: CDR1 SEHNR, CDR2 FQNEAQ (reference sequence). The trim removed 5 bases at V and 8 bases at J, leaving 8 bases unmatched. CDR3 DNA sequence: TGTGCCAGCAGCCTGGGTAGGGGACAGGGGGAAAAACTGTTTTTT. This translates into CASSLGRGQGEKLFF. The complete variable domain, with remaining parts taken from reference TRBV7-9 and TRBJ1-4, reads DTGVSQNPRHKITKRGQNVTFRCDPISEHNRLYWYRQTLGQGPEFLTYFQNEAQLEKSRLLSDRFSAERPKGSFSTLEIQRTEQGDSAMYLCASSLGRGQGEKLFFGSGTQLSVL.

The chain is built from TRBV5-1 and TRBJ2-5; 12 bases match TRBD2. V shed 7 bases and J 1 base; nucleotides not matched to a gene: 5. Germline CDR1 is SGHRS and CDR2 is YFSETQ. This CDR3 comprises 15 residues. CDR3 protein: CASSTSGGPQETQYF. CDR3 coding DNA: TGCGCCAGCTCCACTAGCGGGGGGCCCCAAGAGACCCAGTACTTC.

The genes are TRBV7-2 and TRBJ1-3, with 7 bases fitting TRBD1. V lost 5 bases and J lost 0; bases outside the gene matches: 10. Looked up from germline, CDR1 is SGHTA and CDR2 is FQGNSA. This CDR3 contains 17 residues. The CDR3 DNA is TGTGCCAGCAGCCCCAACAGGGGATCACTCTCTGGAAACACCATATATTTT. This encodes CASSPNRGSLSGNTIYF.

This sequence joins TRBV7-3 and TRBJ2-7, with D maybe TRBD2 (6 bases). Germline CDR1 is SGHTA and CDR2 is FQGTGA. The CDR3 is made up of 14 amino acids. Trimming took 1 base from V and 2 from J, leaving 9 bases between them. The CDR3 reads CASSLNTGAYEQYF. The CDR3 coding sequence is TGTGCCAGCAGCTTAAATACGGGGGCCTACGAGCAGTACTTC.